A single T cell receptor (beta chain) is shown here with its context. Its target is unknown. This specimen belongs to a study of blood T cells in healthy people across ages. Next came a second PCR, run for about 7 to 12 cycles, which used a sample-barcoded 5' primer along with a J-beta primer mix. TCRdb itself ran the 5' RACE reads through MiXCR, one entry per CDR3 protein. The data contain hundreds of thousands of distinct CDR3 sequences, about a fifth of them singletons. Study conclusions and caveats: TCR beta diversity, measured per million T cells, fell in a roughly linear way with age. Naive and antigen-experienced cells were not separated, limiting conclusive comparison.

The sequenced sample was blood. The sequence derives from an older man in good health.

The CDR3 DNA follows: TGTGCCAGCAGCTTTCCCGACAGGGCCAACTATGGCTACACCTTC. This encodes CASSFPDRANYGYTF. V usage is TRBV11-2 and J usage is TRBJ1-2, with 7 bases fitting TRBD1. The trim removed 3 bases at V and 2 bases at J, leaving 6 bases unmatched. Germline V gene sequence: CDR1 SGHAT, CDR2 FQNNGV. The CDR3 spans 15 residues.